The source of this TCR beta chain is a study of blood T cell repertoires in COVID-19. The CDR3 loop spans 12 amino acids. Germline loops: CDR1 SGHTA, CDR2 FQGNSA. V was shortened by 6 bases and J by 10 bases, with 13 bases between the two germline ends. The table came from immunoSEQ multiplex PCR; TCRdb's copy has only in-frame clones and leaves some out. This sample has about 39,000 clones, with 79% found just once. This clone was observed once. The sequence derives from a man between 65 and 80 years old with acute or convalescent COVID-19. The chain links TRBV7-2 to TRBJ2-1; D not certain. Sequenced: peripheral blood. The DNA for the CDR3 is TGTGCCAGCAGGTTCTCAGATTTAGAGCAGTTCTTC. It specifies CASRFSDLEQFF.